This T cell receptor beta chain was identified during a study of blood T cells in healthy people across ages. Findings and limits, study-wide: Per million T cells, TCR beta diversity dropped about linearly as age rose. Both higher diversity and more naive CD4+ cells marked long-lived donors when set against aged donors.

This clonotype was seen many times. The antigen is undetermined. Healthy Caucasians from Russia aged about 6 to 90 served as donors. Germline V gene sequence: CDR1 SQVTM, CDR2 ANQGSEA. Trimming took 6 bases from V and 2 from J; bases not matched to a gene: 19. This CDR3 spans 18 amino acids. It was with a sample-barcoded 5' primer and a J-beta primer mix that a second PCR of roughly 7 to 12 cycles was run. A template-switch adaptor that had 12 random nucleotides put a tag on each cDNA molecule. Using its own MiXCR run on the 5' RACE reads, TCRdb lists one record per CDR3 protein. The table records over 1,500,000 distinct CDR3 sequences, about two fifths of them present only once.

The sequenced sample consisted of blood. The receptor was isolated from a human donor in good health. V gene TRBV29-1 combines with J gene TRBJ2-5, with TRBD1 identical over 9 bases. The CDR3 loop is CSVDGLGQGGLHQETQYF. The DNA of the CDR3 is TGCAGCGTCGACGGGCTGGGACAGGGAGGCCTCCATCAAGAGACCCAGTACTTC. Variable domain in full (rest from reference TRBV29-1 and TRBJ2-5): SAVISQKPSRDICQRGTSLTIQCQVDSQVTMMFWYRQQPGQSLTLIATANQGSEATYESGFVIDKFPISRPNLTFSTLTVSNMSPEDSSIYLCSVDGLGQGGLHQETQYFGPGTRLLVL.